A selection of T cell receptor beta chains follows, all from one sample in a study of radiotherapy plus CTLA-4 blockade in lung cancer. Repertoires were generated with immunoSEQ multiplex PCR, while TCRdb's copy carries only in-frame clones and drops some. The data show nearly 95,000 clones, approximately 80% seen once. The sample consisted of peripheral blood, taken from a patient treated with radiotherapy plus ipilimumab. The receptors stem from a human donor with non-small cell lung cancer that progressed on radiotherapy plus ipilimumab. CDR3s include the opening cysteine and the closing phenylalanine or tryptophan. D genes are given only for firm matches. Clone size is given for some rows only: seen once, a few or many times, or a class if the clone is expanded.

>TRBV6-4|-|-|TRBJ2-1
CASSERHPNNEQFF
TGTGCCAGCAGTGAAAGACACCCTAACAATGAGCAGTTCTTC
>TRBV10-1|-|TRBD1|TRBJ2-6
CASERTGFSGANVLTF
TGCGCCAGTGAAAGGACAGGGTTTTCTGGGGCCAACGTCCTGACTTTC
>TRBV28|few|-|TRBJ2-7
CASSLVGPYEQYF
TGTGCCAGCAGTTTGGTCGGTCCCTACGAGCAGTACTTC
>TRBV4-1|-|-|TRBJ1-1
CASSQDWQFKDAFF
TGCGCCAGCAGCCAAGATTGGCAATTCAAGGATGCTTTCTTT
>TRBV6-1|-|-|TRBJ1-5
CASSESRQPQHF
TGTGCCAGCAGTGAATCGCGTCAGCCCCAGCATTTT
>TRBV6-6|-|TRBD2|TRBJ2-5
CASSYSTAGVRETQYF
TGTGCCAGCAGTTACTCGACTGCGGGAGTGCGGGAGACCCAGTACTTC
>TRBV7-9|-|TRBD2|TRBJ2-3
CASRPGLARRGDTQYF
TGTGCCAGCAGGCCGGGACTAGCTCGAAGGGGAGATACGCAGTATTTT
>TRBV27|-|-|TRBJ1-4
CASSLGFATNEKLFF
TGTGCCAGCAGTTTAGGGTTTGCAACTAATGAAAAACTGTTTTTT
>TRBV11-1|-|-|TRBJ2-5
CASSQIWLQETQYF
TGTGCCAGCAGCCAGATTTGGCTCCAAGAGACCCAGTACTTC
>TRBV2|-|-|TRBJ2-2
CASSDGWATTIGELFF
TGTGCCAGCAGTGATGGGTGGGCTACTACCATCGGGGAGCTGTTTTTT
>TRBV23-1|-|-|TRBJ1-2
CASSQRGTVYGGYTF
TGCGCCAGCAGTCAACGCGGGACGGTCTACGGTGGCTACACCTTC
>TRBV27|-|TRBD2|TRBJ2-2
CASSKLAGGPGELFF
TGTGCCAGCAGTAAACTAGCGGGAGGGCCCGGGGAGCTGTTTTTT
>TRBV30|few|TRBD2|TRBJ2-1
CAWSASGRAAYNEQFF
TGTGCCTGGAGTGCTAGCGGGAGGGCGGCCTACAATGAGCAGTTCTTC
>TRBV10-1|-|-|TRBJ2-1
CASASGPYNEQFF
TGCGCCAGCGCCTCCGGGCCTTACAATGAGCAGTTCTTC
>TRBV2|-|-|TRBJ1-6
CASSRTGGLGNSPLHF
TGTGCCAGCAGCAGAACCGGGGGGCTGGGGAATTCACCCCTCCACTTT
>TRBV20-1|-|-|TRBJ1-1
CSARTSLGAFF
TGCAGTGCTAGGACTTCTCTGGGAGCTTTCTTT
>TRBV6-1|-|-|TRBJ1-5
CASSEFLFEQPQHF
TGTGCCAGCAGTGAATTTCTTTTCGAACAGCCCCAGCATTTT
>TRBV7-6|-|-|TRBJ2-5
CASSLVGETQYF
TGTGCCAGCAGCTTAGTCGGGGAGACCCAGTACTTC
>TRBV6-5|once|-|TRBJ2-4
CASSYGTARDIQYF
TGTGCCAGCAGTTACGGGACTGCAAGGGACATTCAGTACTTC
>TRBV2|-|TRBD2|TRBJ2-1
CASNRGLASEEQFF
TGTGCCAGCAATCGGGGACTAGCGAGCGAGGAGCAGTTCTTC
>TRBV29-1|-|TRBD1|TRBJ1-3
CSVRDSNLGNTIYF
TGCAGCGTTAGGGACAGCAACCTCGGAAACACCATATATTTT
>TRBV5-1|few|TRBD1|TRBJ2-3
CASRLTGYTDTQYF
TGCGCCAGCCGCCTGACAGGGTACACAGATACGCAGTATTTT
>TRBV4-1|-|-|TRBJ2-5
CASSQVPTGQETQYF
TGCGCCAGCAGCCAAGTTCCGACAGGACAAGAGACCCAGTACTTC
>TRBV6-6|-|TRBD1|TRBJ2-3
CASSYVGGGTDTQYF
TGTGCCAGCAGTTACGTAGGGGGCGGCACAGATACGCAGTATTTT
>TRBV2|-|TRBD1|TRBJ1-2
CASLLNPEQGGGYTF
TGTGCCAGCCTCCTTAACCCGGAACAGGGGGGCGGCTACACCTTC
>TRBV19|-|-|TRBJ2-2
CASRKENTGELFF
TGTGCCAGTAGGAAAGAGAACACCGGGGAGCTGTTTTTT
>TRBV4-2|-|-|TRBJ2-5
CASSQDWGVDETQYF
TGTGCCAGCAGCCAAGATTGGGGGGTCGACGAGACCCAGTACTTC
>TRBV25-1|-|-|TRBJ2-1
CASSRGHQDLPSYNEQFF
TGTGCCAGCAGCCGGGGACACCAGGACTTGCCGAGCTACAATGAGCAGTTCTTC
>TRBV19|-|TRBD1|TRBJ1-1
CASIRGTNTEAFF
TGTGCCAGTATCAGGGGGACGAACACTGAAGCTTTCTTT
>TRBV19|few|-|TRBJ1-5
CASKQGSVGNQPQHF
TGTGCCAGTAAACAGGGAAGTGTCGGCAATCAGCCCCAGCATTTT
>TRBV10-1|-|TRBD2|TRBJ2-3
CASSENLAGAWNTQYF
TGCGCCAGCAGTGAGAATCTAGCGGGAGCTTGGAATACGCAGTATTTT
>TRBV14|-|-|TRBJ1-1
CASNRGRNTEAFF
TGTGCCAGCAACCGAGGCCGAAACACTGAAGCTTTCTTT
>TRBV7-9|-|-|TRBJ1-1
CASSQTGGGAFF
TGTGCCAGCAGCCAAACCGGGGGCGGAGCTTTCTTT
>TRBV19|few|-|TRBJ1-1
CASSTRTLTDTEAFF
TGTGCCAGTAGTACTCGGACACTCACGGACACTGAAGCTTTCTTT
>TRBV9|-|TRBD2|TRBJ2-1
CASSAGTSGSRNEQFF
TGTGCCAGCAGCGCCGGGACTAGCGGGAGCCGCAATGAGCAGTTCTTC
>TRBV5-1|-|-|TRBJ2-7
CASSLVAGEDEQYF
TGCGCCAGCAGCTTGGTGGCAGGGGAGGACGAGCAGTACTTC
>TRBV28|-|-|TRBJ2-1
CASSPLSGEQFF
TGTGCCAGCAGTCCCCTAAGCGGAGAGCAGTTCTTC
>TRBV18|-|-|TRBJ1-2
CASSPGPGGYTF
TGTGCCAGCTCACCAGGACCAGGTGGCTACACCTTC
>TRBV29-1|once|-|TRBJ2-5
CSVVGAGETQYF
TGCAGCGTTGTGGGGGCGGGGGAGACCCAGTACTTC
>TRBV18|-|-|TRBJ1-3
CASSPNAGTPGNTIYF
TGTGCCAGCTCACCAAATGCAGGGACACCTGGAAACACCATATATTTT
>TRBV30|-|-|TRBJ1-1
CAWSVWGVNTEAFF
TGTGCCTGGAGTGTATGGGGGGTGAACACTGAAGCTTTCTTT
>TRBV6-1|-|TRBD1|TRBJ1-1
CASSERQGGTEAFF
TGTGCCAGCAGTGAGAGACAGGGTGGCACTGAAGCTTTCTTT
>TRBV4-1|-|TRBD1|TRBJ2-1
CASSQVAGTGDYNEQFF
TGCGCCAGCAGCCAAGTAGCCGGGACAGGGGACTACAATGAGCAGTTCTTC
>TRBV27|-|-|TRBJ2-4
CASSLLPNAKNIQYF
TGTGCCAGCAGTTTACTCCCCAATGCCAAAAACATTCAGTACTTC
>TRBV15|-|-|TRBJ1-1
CATSRDMTSNTEAFF
TGTGCCACCAGCAGAGATATGACATCGAACACTGAAGCTTTCTTT
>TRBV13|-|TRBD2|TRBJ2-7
CASSSGLAGAPYF
TGTGCCAGCAGCTCGGGACTAGCGGGAGCTCCGTACTTC
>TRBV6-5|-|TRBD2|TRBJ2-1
CASSPPTGGPNEQFF
TGTGCCAGCAGTCCGCCGACGGGAGGTCCCAATGAGCAGTTCTTC
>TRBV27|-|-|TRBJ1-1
CASSLHGGDTEAFF
TGTGCCAGCAGTTTGCACGGGGGGGATACTGAAGCTTTCTTT
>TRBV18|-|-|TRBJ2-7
CASSPQDRSGYEQYF
TGTGCCAGCTCACCACAGGACAGATCGGGGTACGAGCAGTACTTC
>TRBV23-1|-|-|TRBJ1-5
CASSRSSGWSGQPQHF
TGCGCCAGCAGTCGCTCTTCCGGGTGGTCAGGGCAGCCCCAGCATTTT
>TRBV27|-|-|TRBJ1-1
CASSFTPLNTEAFF
TGTGCCAGCAGTTTTACTCCCCTGAACACTGAAGCTTTCTTT
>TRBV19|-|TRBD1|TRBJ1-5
CAGAGTGGSQPQHF
TGTGCCGGGGCCGGGACAGGGGGCTCTCAGCCCCAGCATTTT
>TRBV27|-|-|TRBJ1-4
CASTRAPGTAFGKLFF
TGTGCCAGCACCCGGGCCCCCGGGACCGCTTTCGGAAAACTGTTTTTT
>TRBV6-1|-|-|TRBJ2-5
CASSEWSGRQETQYF
TGTGCCAGCAGTGAATGGTCAGGGCGTCAGGAGACCCAGTACTTC
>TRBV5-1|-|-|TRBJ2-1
CASSSSMSSYNEQFF
TGCGCCAGCAGCTCCTCAATGAGCTCCTACAATGAGCAGTTCTTC
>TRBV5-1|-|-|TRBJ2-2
CASSLGTENTGELFF
TGCGCCAGCAGCTTGGGGACAGAGAACACCGGGGAGCTGTTTTTT
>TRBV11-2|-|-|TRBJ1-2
CASSPRPPQQALYGYTF
TGTGCCAGCAGCCCCAGACCTCCCCAACAGGCGCTCTATGGCTACACCTTC
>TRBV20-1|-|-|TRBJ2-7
CSARDFEQYF
TGCAGTGCTAGAGATTTCGAGCAGTACTTC
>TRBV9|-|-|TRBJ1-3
CASSVGISSGNTIYF
TGTGCCAGCAGCGTAGGCATCAGCTCTGGAAACACCATATATTTT